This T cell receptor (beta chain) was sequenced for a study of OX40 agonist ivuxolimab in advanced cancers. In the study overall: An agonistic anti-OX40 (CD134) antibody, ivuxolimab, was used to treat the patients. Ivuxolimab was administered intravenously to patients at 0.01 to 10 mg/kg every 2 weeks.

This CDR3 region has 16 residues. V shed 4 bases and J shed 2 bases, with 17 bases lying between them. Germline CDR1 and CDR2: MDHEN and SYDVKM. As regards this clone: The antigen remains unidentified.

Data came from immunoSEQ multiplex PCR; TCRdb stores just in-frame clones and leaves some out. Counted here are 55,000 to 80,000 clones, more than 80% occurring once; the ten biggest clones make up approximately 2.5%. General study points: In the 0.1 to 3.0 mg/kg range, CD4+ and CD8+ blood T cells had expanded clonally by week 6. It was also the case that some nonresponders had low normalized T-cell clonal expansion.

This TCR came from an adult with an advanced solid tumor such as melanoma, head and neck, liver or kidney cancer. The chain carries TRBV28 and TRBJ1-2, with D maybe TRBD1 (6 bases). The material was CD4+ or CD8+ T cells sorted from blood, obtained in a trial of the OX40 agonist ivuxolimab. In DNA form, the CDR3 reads TGTGCCAGCAGTTCACCCCCGGGAGGGGGGAACTATGGCTACACCTTC. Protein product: CASSSPPGGGNYGYTF.